The 3 T cell receptor beta chains below come from one sample, sequenced in a study of blood T cell repertoires in COVID-19. This table comes from immunoSEQ multiplex PCR, and its TCRdb copy is limited to in-frame clones, with some not included. The sample comprises over 150,000 clones, 70% to 90% of which are singletons, and around 2.5% rests with the top ten. What was sequenced was peripheral blood. The receptors originated from an elderly woman with COVID-19, enrolled during active disease.

This sequence joins TRBV19 and TRBJ1-5; TRBD1 matches 7 bases. Germline loops: CDR1 LNHDA, CDR2 SQIVND (reference sequence). V lost 7 bases, J lost 6 bases, and 6 bases stayed unmatched. The length of the CDR3 is 13 residues. CDR3 amino acids: CASNTGVPQPQHF. The CDR3, as DNA: TGTGCCAGTAATACAGGGGTTCCTCAGCCCCAGCATTTT.

V gene TRBV6-2 or TRBV6-3 combines with J gene TRBJ2-3, with 7 bases fitting TRBD2. The junction had 10 bases not matched to a gene; V was cut back by 2 bases and J by 5 bases. The CDR3 sequence is 16 residues long. Germline V gene sequence: CDR1 MNHEY, CDR2 SVGEGT. The CDR3 loop reads CASSYPLAAVGDTQYF. CDR3 in DNA: TGTGCCAGCAGTTACCCTCTAGCGGCAGTGGGAGATACGCAGTATTTT.

V and J are TRBV6-2 or TRBV6-3 and TRBJ2-7, with unresolved D. This CDR3 comprises 17 residues. Germline V CDR1 and CDR2: MNHEY, SVGEGT. Between the trimmed V and J ends, which lost 3 bases and 7 bases, there was a span of 25 bases. CDR3 residues: CASSYIELQRRSREQYF. The CDR3 DNA follows: TGTGCCAGCAGTTATATCGAGCTCCAGCGTCGATCTAGGGAGCAGTACTTC.